Following are 27 T cell receptor beta chains from one sample sequenced in a study of CD8+ T cells in alopecia areata. Treatment defined: oral pan-JAK inhibitor, 5-10 mg twice daily. Reverse transcribed after extraction, RNA yielded cDNA as the sequencing template. Profiled with immunoSEQ multiplex PCR; TCRdb holds only in-frame clones, not every one. Here the sample spans around 290,000 clones, about 62% being singletons. Sample: CD4+ T cells sorted from blood, taken at week 24, from a patient treated with tofacitinib. The receptors derive from a human donor with alopecia areata.

The chain links TRBV29-1 to TRBJ2-2, with 9 bases lining up with TRBD2. Per the germline V gene, CDR1 is SQVTM and CDR2 is ANQGSEA. The CDR3 loop spans 15 amino acids. V shed 4 bases and J 5 bases; nucleotides not matched to a gene: 8. The CDR3, as DNA: TGCAGCGTTGGGGAACTAGCGGGTGGGACCGGGGAGCTGTTTTTT. It yields the protein CSVGELAGGTGELFF.

The chain is built from TRBV11-2 and TRBJ1-6; a possible D gene is TRBD1 (6 bases). V was cut by 8 bases and J by 0 bases, with 8 bases left in between. The CDR3 consists of 14 residues. Germline V lookup: CDR1 SGHAT, CDR2 FQNNGV. DNA for the CDR3: TGTGCCAGCTCGGACAGCTCCTATAATTCACCCCTCCACTTT. This codes for CASSDSSYNSPLHF.

The V gene is TRBV4-1, the J gene TRBJ1-2; D gene uncertain. The germline V gene has CDR1 MGHRA and CDR2 YSYEKL. The CDR3 length is 14 residues. Trimming removed 4 bases from V and 2 bases from J, with 11 bases in between. The CDR3 spells CASSLTTGNYGYTF. Written as DNA, the CDR3 is TGCGCCAGCAGCCTTACGACCGGGAACTATGGCTACACCTTC.

The chain links TRBV11-3 to TRBJ2-5; D gene unclear. Deletions cut 3 bases from V and 5 bases from J, with 10 bases between. Germline V gives CDR1 SGHNT, CDR2 YENEEA. The CDR3 contains 13 residues. The CDR3 DNA follows: TGTGCCAGCAGCTTCTCCGTACGGGAGACCCAGTACTTC. Its protein is CASSFSVRETQYF.

The gene calls are TRBV4-3 and TRBJ1-6; no clear D. V gave up 0 bases and J gave up 9 bases, with 6 bases separating them. The germline V gene has CDR1 LGHNA and CDR2 YSLEER. This CDR3 has 13 amino acids. CDR3 protein: CASSQDSVSPLHF. CDR3 sequence (DNA): TGCGCCAGCAGCCAAGATTCCGTTTCACCCCTCCACTTT.

The rearrangement links TRBV7-9 to TRBJ1-1; weak D call: TRBD1 (6 bases). Trimming shortened V by 3 bases and J by 1 base, and 9 bases separated the two germline ends. Germline V CDR1 and CDR2: SEHNR, FQNEAQ (reference sequence). This CDR3 has 14 amino acids. The chain's CDR3 is CASSFPTGNTEAFF. The CDR3 DNA reads TGTGCCAGCAGCTTCCCGACAGGGAACACTGAAGCTTTCTTT.

This clone has just a few counts. The V call is TRBV29-1, the J call TRBJ2-7; unclear D gene. Trimming took 6 bases from V and 2 from J, leaving 14 bases between them. The length of the CDR3 is 13 residues. Germline lookup yields CDR1 SQVTM and CDR2 ANQGSEA. CDR3 sequence: CSVPGTEPYEQYF. As DNA, the CDR3 is TGCAGCGTCCCCGGTACAGAGCCCTACGAGCAGTACTTC.

This clone was picked up a small number of times. The V call is TRBV28, the J call TRBJ2-7; 7 bases match TRBD1. The CDR3 extends over 15 amino acids. CDR1 is MDHEN, CDR2 SYDVKM, per germline. Unmatched junction bases numbered 11, after V lost 4 bases and J lost 5 bases. CDR3 sequence: CASSSFDREQHEQYF. CDR3 nucleotide sequence: TGTGCCAGCAGTTCATTTGACAGGGAGCAGCACGAGCAGTACTTC.

The chain employs TRBV2 and TRBJ2-7; D ambiguous. Trimming took off 6 bases at V and 1 base at J, with 10 bases between the two ends. CDR1 and CDR2 from the germline V gene are SNHLY and FYNNEI. The CDR3 consists of 13 residues. CDR3 sequence (DNA): TGTGCCAGCAGGGGCAGAGCGTCCTACGAGCAGTACTTC. Protein product: CASRGRASYEQYF.

The rearrangement uses TRBV4-1 and TRBJ1-2; TRBD1 is a possible D gene (6 bases). The germline gives CDR1 MGHRA, CDR2 YSYEKL. The germline V and J ends were trimmed by 4 bases and 6 bases, with 18 bases remaining between them. The CDR3 length is 15 residues. CDR3 bases: TGCGCCAGCAGCCTCTTGGAGGGGGGGAAGGATGGCTACACCTTC. This sequence encodes CASSLLEGGKDGYTF.

This clone came up a few times. The rearrangement joins TRBV4-1 to TRBJ2-6; D perhaps matches TRBD1 (5 bases). V was clipped by 3 bases and J by 0 bases, with 18 bases between them. The CDR3 contains 19 residues. CDR1 is MGHRA, CDR2 YSYEKL, per germline. The CDR3 DNA reads as TGCGCCAGCAGCCACTTAATACAGGACGGATACTCTGGGGCCAACGTCCTGACTTTC. Translation gives CASSHLIQDGYSGANVLTF.

The sample holds a few counts of this clone. This chain connects TRBV7-9 to TRBJ1-5; D not certain. V dropped 1 base and J dropped 0 bases, with 7 bases sitting between them. The CDR3 sequence is 15 residues long. Germline assignment: CDR1 SEHNR and CDR2 FQNEAQ (reference sequence). CDR3 in DNA: TGTGCCAGCAGCTTAGGTTCAGATAGCAATCAGCCCCAGCATTTT. Its translation: CASSLGSDSNQPQHF.

The chain links TRBV7-6 to TRBJ2-5; 10 bases line up with TRBD1. The CDR3 totals 16 residues. Germline values: CDR1 SGHVS, CDR2 FNYEAQ. After removal of 5 bases from V and 5 bases from J, the junction contained 11 bases not matched to a gene. The CDR3 sequence is CASSPRQGAGSETQYF. The CDR3 region has the DNA TGTGCCAGCAGCCCGAGACAGGGGGCCGGTTCGGAGACCCAGTACTTC.

This clone has just a few counts. The chain carries TRBV2 and TRBJ2-2, with a possible D match to TRBD1 (6 bases). Per germline, CDR1 SNHLY and CDR2 FYNNEI. V was shortened by 7 bases and J by 6 bases, with 18 bases between the two germline ends. This CDR3 has 15 residues. CDR3 residues: CASTRGTTNSGELFF. Here the CDR3 DNA reads TGTGCCAGCACCAGAGGGACAACCAACTCCGGGGAGCTGTTTTTT. The variable domain in full, completed from reference TRBV2 and TRBJ2-2, reads EPEVTQTPSHQVTQMGQEVILRCVPISNHLYFYWYRQILGQKVEFLVSFYNNEISEKSEIFDDQFSVERPDGSNFTLKIRSTKLEDSAMYFCASTRGTTNSGELFFGEGSRLTVL.

This chain connects TRBV28 to TRBJ2-3; D is possibly TRBD1 or TRBD2 (5 bases each). Germline V gene sequence: CDR1 MDHEN, CDR2 SYDVKM. The CDR3 length is 16 residues. Deletions cut 7 bases from V and 2 bases from J, with 19 bases between. In DNA form, the CDR3 reads TGTGCCAGCACTACTCCCCCCCGAGGGGCCACAGATACGCAGTATTTT. Residues: CASTTPPRGATDTQYF.

The chain uses TRBV15 and TRBJ2-7; no reliable D call. Trimming shortened V by 3 bases and J by 3 bases, and 9 bases separated the two germline ends. Germline CDR1 reads LNHNV; CDR2 reads YYDKDF (reference sequence). The CDR3 has 13 amino acids. Written as DNA, the CDR3 is TGTGCCACCAGCAGCGCACACGGCTACGAGCAGTACTTC. This gives the protein CATSSAHGYEQYF.

V and J are TRBV12-5 and TRBJ1-1; a possible D gene is TRBD1 (6 bases). Trimming stripped 7 bases from V and 5 bases from J, with 20 bases between. The germline gives CDR1 LGHNT, CDR2 FRNRAP. The CDR3 loop spans 15 amino acids. The CDR3, as DNA: TGTGCTAGTGCCCTAAGAGGGGGTGGTGGGACTGAAGCTTTCTTT. It yields the protein CASALRGGGGTEAFF.

The gene calls are TRBV2 and TRBJ2-5; 16 bases agree with TRBD2. The junction had 1 base not matched to a gene; V was cut back by 6 bases and J by 9 bases. Germline CDR1 is SNHLY and CDR2 is FYNNEI. The CDR3 is 13 amino acids. This CDR3 is CASRGTSGGAQYF. CDR3 nucleotides: TGTGCCAGCAGAGGGACTAGCGGGGGGGCCCAGTACTTC.

This clone was found a few times. V gene TRBV7-9 combines with J gene TRBJ1-2; no firm D call. The V and J ends lost 5 bases and 2 bases respectively, with 9 bases between them. Germline loops: CDR1 SEHNR, CDR2 FQNEAQ (reference sequence). This CDR3 region has 13 residues. The CDR3 loop is CASSPPRNYGYTF. CDR3 nucleotides: TGTGCCAGCAGCCCACCCAGAAACTATGGCTACACCTTC.

This chain uses TRBV30 with TRBJ1-1; the D is unclear. The germline V gene encodes CDR1 GTSNPN and CDR2 SVGIG (reference sequence). Trimming removed 2 bases at V and 10 bases at J, with 11 bases between. CDR3 length: 11 amino acids. In nucleotides, the CDR3 is TGTGCCTGGAGTCTGGGAAGAGTAGCTTTCTTT. Its translation: CAWSLGRVAFF.

The chain has TRBV4-2 and TRBJ1-2; 8 bases are shared with TRBD1. This CDR3 is built from 15 residues. CDR1 LGHNA and CDR2 YNFKEQ come from the germline V gene. The V segment lost 0 bases and the J segment 4 bases; nucleotides outside the gene matches: 4. The CDR3 DNA reads as TGTGCCAGCAGCCAAGATAGGCAGGGGGCCTATGGCTACACCTTC. Translated, it gives CASSQDRQGAYGYTF.

This clone was counted a few times. The chain couples TRBV30 to TRBJ2-1, with a possible D match to TRBD2 (6 bases). V was trimmed by 0 bases and J by 12 bases, leaving 15 bases between them. Looked up from germline, CDR1 is GTSNPN and CDR2 is SVGIG (reference sequence). There are 13 residues in the CDR3. CDR3: CAWSVPGWRGQFF. The CDR3 DNA follows: TGTGCCTGGAGTGTACCAGGGTGGAGGGGGCAGTTCTTC.

The chain carries TRBV7-9 and TRBJ1-1, with D uncertain. V lost 2 bases and J 6 bases, leaving 16 bases between the germline ends. Germline V gene lookup returns CDR1 SEHNR and CDR2 FQNEAQ (reference sequence). The length of the CDR3 is 15 residues. The CDR3: CASSLFSVSEAEAFF. DNA of the CDR3: TGTGCCAGCAGCTTATTTTCCGTTTCGGAAGCTGAAGCTTTCTTT.

Only one count was recorded for this clone. The genes are TRBV9 and TRBJ2-7, with 7 bases fitting TRBD2. This CDR3 region has 15 residues. V dropped 0 bases and J dropped 7; count of bases not matched to a gene: 10. Germline-derived CDR1 and CDR2 are SGDLS and YYNGEE. The CDR3 coding sequence is TGTGCCAGCAGCGTAGGAAGCGGGGACCTCTGGGAGCAGTACTTC. It specifies CASSVGSGDLWEQYF.

About this clone: Different DNA sequences within this sample yield the same CDR3. The gene calls are TRBV2 and TRBJ2-1, with D unclear. The V gene lost 5 bases and the J gene lost 15 bases, with 17 bases spanning the gap. This CDR3 contains 12 residues. Germline V lookup: CDR1 SNHLY, CDR2 FYNNEI. This CDR3 reads CASSPTGRYRFF. The CDR3 region has the DNA TGTGCCAGCAGTCCGACGGGCCGTTATCGGTTCTTC.

This chain joins TRBV19 and TRBJ1-3; D remains ambiguous. Looked up from germline, CDR1 is LNHDA and CDR2 is SQIVND (reference sequence). This CDR3 contains 16 residues. V was cut by 7 bases and J by 0 bases, with 16 bases left in between. The DNA of the CDR3 is TGTGCCAGTACCAAGACCCTCGTCGGCTCTGGAAACACCATATATTTT. It encodes CASTKTLVGSGNTIYF.

The chain joins TRBV30 to TRBJ2-7; D is possibly TRBD1 (6 bases). CDR1 and CDR2 from the germline V gene are GTSNPN and SVGIG (reference sequence). The length of the CDR3 is 12 residues. V was cut by 4 bases and J by 5 bases, with 12 bases left in between. DNA for the CDR3: TGTGCCTGGATCCGGACAGCCAACGAGCAGTACTTC. Encoded protein: CAWIRTANEQYF.